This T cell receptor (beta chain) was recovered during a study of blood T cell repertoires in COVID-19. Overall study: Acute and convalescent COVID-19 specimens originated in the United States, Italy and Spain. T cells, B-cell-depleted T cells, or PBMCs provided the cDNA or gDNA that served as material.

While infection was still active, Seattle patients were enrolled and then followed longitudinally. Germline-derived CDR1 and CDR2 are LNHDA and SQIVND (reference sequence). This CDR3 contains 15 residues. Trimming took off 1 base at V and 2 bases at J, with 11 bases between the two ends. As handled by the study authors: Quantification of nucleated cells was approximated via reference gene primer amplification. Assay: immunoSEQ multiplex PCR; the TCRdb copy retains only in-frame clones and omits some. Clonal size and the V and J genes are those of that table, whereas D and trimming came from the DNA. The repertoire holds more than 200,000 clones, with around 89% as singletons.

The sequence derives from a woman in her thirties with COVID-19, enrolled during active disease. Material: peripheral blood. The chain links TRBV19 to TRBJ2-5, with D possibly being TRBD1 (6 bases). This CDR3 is CASSIGQEVQETQYF. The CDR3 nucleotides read TGTGCCAGTAGTATAGGACAGGAAGTACAAGAGACCCAGTACTTC.